The rows below give T cell receptor beta chains drawn from one sample of a study of blood T cell repertoires in COVID-19. TCRdb's table, derived via immunoSEQ multiplex PCR, lists solely in-frame clones and lacks some. The sample consists of around 230,000 clones, 80% to 90% of them appearing once. The sample was peripheral blood. The receptors here all came from a middle-aged man with acute or convalescent COVID-19. The CDR3 runs from the conserved cysteine through the conserved F or W. The D gene is left open where the match is weak. A clone size is listed for some rows: how often the clone was seen (once, few, many), or a class if it is expanded.

clone_size j_call v_call d_call cdr3_aa cdr3_nt
. TRBJ1-2 TRBV29-1 TRBD1 CSVQGANYGYTF TGCAGCGTCCAGGGGGCTAACTATGGCTACACCTTC
. TRBJ1-2 TRBV7-9 . CASSRITGLGYTF TGTGCCAGCAGTCGGATAACAGGGCTTGGCTACACCTTC
. TRBJ2-3 TRBV2 TRBD2 CASSEALAGRTDTQYF TGTGCCAGCAGTGAAGCGCTAGCGGGGCGCACAGATACGCAGTATTTT
. TRBJ2-4 TRBV25-1 TRBD2 CASSESRLAGVSDIQYF TGTGCCAGCAGTGAATCAAGACTAGCGGGAGTGAGTGACATTCAGTACTTC
. TRBJ1-1 TRBV3-1/TRBV3-2 . CASSPSEVDTEAFF TGTGCCAGCAGTCCCAGCGAGGTCGACACTGAAGCTTTCTTT
. TRBJ2-5 TRBV30 . CAWSSQETQYF TGTGCCTGGAGTTCACAAGAGACCCAGTACTTC
. TRBJ2-7 TRBV5-1 TRBD1 CASSLRTGTGDYEQYF TGCGCCAGCAGCCTACGAACCGGGACAGGGGACTACGAGCAGTACTTC
. TRBJ2-1 TRBV5-4 TRBD2 CASMPGSGGAVYNEQFF TGTGCCAGCATGCCGGGAAGCGGGGGGGCCGTTTACAATGAGCAGTTCTTC
. TRBJ1-3 TRBV5-1 . CASATGGSGNTIYF TGCGCCAGCGCGACAGGTGGATCTGGAAACACCATATATTTT
. TRBJ1-2 TRBV13 TRBD1 CASSLTDRGGLYGYTF TGTGCCAGCAGCTTAACGGACAGGGGGGGATTATATGGCTACACCTTC
. TRBJ2-7 TRBV21-1 . CASRPKGPTSGKSSYEQYF TGTGCCAGCAGACCCAAGGGCCCGACTAGCGGGAAGAGCTCCTACGAGCAGTACTTC
. TRBJ1-1 TRBV10-3 . CAISESVRGGKAFF TGTGCCATCAGTGAGTCAGTTCGGGGGGGGAAAGCTTTCTTT
. TRBJ2-3 TRBV14 TRBD1 CASRGDRGLTDTQYF TGTGCCAGCAGAGGAGACAGGGGGCTTACAGATACGCAGTATTTT
. TRBJ2-5 TRBV5-4 TRBD2 CASRPPGLAGGETQYF TGTGCCAGCAGACCTCCGGGACTAGCGGGAGGGGAGACCCAGTACTTC
. TRBJ2-1 TRBV24-1 TRBD2 CATSDGTSGSSDEQFF TGTGCCACCAGTGACGGGACTAGCGGGAGCAGCGATGAGCAGTTCTTC
. TRBJ2-6 TRBV9 TRBD2 CASSAPGGSGANVLTF TGTGCCAGCAGCGCCCCGGGGGGCTCTGGGGCCAACGTCCTGACTTTC
. TRBJ2-2 TRBV7-9 . CASIAGGGSLNTGELFF TGTGCCAGCATCGCTGGAGGAGGTTCACTGAACACCGGGGAGCTGTTTTTT
. TRBJ2-1 TRBV3-1/TRBV3-2 . CASSQVSYEQFF TGTGCCAGCAGCCAAGTCAGTTATGAGCAGTTCTTC
. TRBJ1-1 TRBV4-1 . CASSHLSAIEAFF TGCGCCAGCAGCCACCTTAGTGCGATAGAAGCTTTCTTT
. TRBJ1-5 TRBV3-1/TRBV3-2 TRBD1 CASSPGTDNQPQHF TGTGCCAGCAGCCCCGGGACAGACAATCAGCCCCAGCATTTT
. TRBJ2-3 TRBV18 . CASSWQGSGTDTQYF TGTGCCAGCTCATGGCAGGGGTCGGGCACAGATACGCAGTATTTT
. TRBJ2-1 TRBV6-5 TRBD2 CASSYGGLAGRQFF TGTGCCAGCAGTTACGGGGGACTAGCGGGACGGCAGTTCTTC
. TRBJ1-1 TRBV5-4 TRBD1 CASRRDREAFF TGTGCCAGCAGACGGGACAGGGAAGCTTTCTTT
once TRBJ2-1 TRBV27 . CASSLRFARHEQFF TGTGCCAGCAGTTTACGGTTCGCTCGTCATGAGCAGTTCTTC
. TRBJ2-7 TRBV9 . CASTPGTGPYEQYF TGTGCCAGCACCCCGGGAACAGGGCCCTACGAGCAGTACTTC
. TRBJ2-1 TRBV10-3 . CARSDKGNNEQFF TGTGCCAGAAGCGACAAGGGGAACAATGAGCAGTTCTTC
. TRBJ2-5 TRBV14 TRBD2 CASSQESSGGETQYF TGTGCCAGCAGCCAAGAGAGTAGCGGGGGGGAGACCCAGTACTTC
. TRBJ1-5 TRBV12-3/TRBV12-4 . CASRKTRYQPQHF TGTGCCAGCAGAAAGACACGTTATCAGCCCCAGCATTTT
. TRBJ2-7 TRBV7-3 TRBD1 CASSSLPGTGDYEQYF TGTGCCAGCAGCTCTCTACCCGGGACAGGGGACTACGAGCAGTACTTC
. TRBJ1-1 TRBV28 TRBD1 CASSLNRGEAFF TGTGCCAGCAGTTTAAACAGGGGGGAAGCTTTCTTT
. TRBJ1-1 TRBV7-3 . CASSLSPGDTEAFF TGTGCCAGCAGCTTAAGTCCGGGAGACACTGAAGCTTTCTTT
. TRBJ2-5 TRBV7-3 TRBD2 CASSLYGRGETQYF TGTGCCAGCAGCTTATACGGGAGGGGAGAGACCCAGTACTTC
. TRBJ1-5 TRBV19 TRBD1 CASRTGGGGNSNQPQHF TGTGCCAGTAGGACAGGGGGCGGAGGGAATAGCAATCAGCCCCAGCATTTT
. TRBJ2-1 TRBV27 TRBD2 CASRPGTSGNEQFF TGTGCCAGCAGACCTGGGACTAGCGGAAATGAGCAGTTCTTC
once TRBJ2-7 TRBV18 . CASSPQSQGVREQYF TGTGCCAGCTCACCCCAAAGTCAGGGCGTACGAGAGCAGTACTTC
once TRBJ2-7 TRBV20-1 TRBD2 CSASRLAGGPYEQYF TGCAGTGCTAGTAGGCTAGCGGGAGGTCCCTACGAGCAGTACTTC
. TRBJ2-7 TRBV7-9 TRBD2 CASSLAWGTSGYEQYF TGTGCCAGCAGCTTAGCCTGGGGGACTAGCGGTTACGAGCAGTACTTC
. TRBJ2-3 TRBV28 TRBD1 CASSLDLDREGADTQYF TGTGCCAGCAGCCTCGATTTAGACAGGGAAGGGGCAGATACGCAGTATTTT
. TRBJ2-1 TRBV5-3 . CARSPPMRDSDRSYNEQFF TGTGCCAGAAGCCCCCCCATGAGGGATAGCGACCGCTCCTACAATGAGCAGTTCTTC
. TRBJ1-4 TRBV7-8 TRBD1 CASSLQGANYEKLFF TGTGCCAGCAGCCTACAGGGGGCGAATTACGAAAAACTGTTTTTT
. TRBJ2-2 TRBV3-1/TRBV3-2 TRBD2 CASSPRVPSGRASTGELFF TGTGCCAGCAGCCCGAGGGTTCCCAGCGGGAGGGCAAGTACCGGGGAGCTGTTTTTT
. TRBJ1-1 TRBV6-5 . CATPRGGTEAFF TGTGCCACCCCTCGAGGGGGAACTGAAGCTTTCTTT